This TCR beta chain was documented in a study of shared clonotypes between healthy human individuals. For this clone: Its antigen is not known.

Repertoires were generated with immunoSEQ multiplex PCR, while TCRdb's copy carries only in-frame clones and drops some. The table records some 2,000,000 clones, about 94% of them present only once. Per germline, CDR1 WNHNN and CDR2 SYGVQD (reference sequence). V lost 3 bases and J lost 3; bases outside the gene matches: 8. This CDR3 spans 17 amino acids. Study-wide points: Rarefaction exposed incomplete sorted-subset sequencing despite large depth.

What was sequenced was naive CD4+ T cells sorted from blood. Noted subset: CD45RA+ positively selected. The sequence came from a young man in good health. The V gene is TRBV10-1, the J gene TRBJ2-5; 12 bases are shared with TRBD2. DNA for the CDR3: TGCGCCAGCAGTGAAAATGACGGACTAGCGGGAAAAGAGACCCAGTACTTC. As protein: CASSENDGLAGKETQYF.